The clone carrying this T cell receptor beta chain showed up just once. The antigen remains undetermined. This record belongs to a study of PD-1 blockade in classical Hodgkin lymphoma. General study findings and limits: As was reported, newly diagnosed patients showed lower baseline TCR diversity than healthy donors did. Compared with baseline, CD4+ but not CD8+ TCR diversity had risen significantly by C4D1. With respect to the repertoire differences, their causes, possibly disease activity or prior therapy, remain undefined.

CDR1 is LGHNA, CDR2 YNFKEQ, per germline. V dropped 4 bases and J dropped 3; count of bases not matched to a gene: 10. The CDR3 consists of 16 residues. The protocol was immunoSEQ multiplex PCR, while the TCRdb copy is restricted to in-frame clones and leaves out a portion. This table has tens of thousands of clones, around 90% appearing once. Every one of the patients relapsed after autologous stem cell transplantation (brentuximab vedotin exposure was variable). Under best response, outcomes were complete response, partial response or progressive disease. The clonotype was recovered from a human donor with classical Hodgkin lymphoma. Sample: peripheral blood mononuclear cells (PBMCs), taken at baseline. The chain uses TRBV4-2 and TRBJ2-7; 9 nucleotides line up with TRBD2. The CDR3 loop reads CASSPVDSGSRYEQYF. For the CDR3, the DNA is TGTGCCAGCAGCCCCGTCGATAGCGGGAGTCGCTACGAGCAGTACTTC.